The clone carrying this T cell receptor (beta chain) turned up a few times. The source of the sample is a study of blood T cell repertoires in COVID-19. Germline-derived CDR1 and CDR2 are KGHSH and LQKENI. The V end was cut by 4 bases, the J end by 5 bases, with 12 bases between. This CDR3 is built from 14 residues. Sequencing used immunoSEQ multiplex PCR; TCRdb keeps in-frame clones, though not all of them. The sample comprises some 30,000 clones, around 90% of which are singletons, and 5% to 6% rests with the top ten. The gene calls are TRBV18 and TRBJ1-5; a possible D gene is TRBD1 (5 bases). The TCR originated in a man aged 55 to 70 with active COVID-19. The sequenced material came from peripheral blood. The CDR3 DNA sequence: TGTGCCAGCTCACTGGCAGGGAAGGATCAGCCCCAGCATTTT. Amino acids: CASSLAGKDQPQHF.